These T cell receptor beta chains were read from a single sample in a study of blood T cell repertoires in COVID-19. Measured with immunoSEQ multiplex PCR; TCRdb has only the in-frame clones, and not every one. The sample has approximately 500,000 clones, roughly nine tenths seen once. The material sequenced was peripheral blood. These TCRs come from a woman aged 50 to 60 with COVID-19, enrolled during active disease. Each CDR3 is given with its conserved first and last residue. A D gene is named only where the DNA matches it firmly. Clone size, where shown, is once, few, many, or a class for clones that have expanded.

CDR3 DNA: TGTGCCAGCAGCCGGGACAAATTCGTTGGCTACACCTTC
CDR3 protein: CASSRDKFVGYTF
J gene: TRBJ1-2
clone size: .
D gene: .
V gene: TRBV13

CDR3 DNA: TGTGCCAGCTCACCACCAGCCCCCGCCGGGGAGCTGTTTTTT
CDR3 protein: CASSPPAPAGELFF
J gene: TRBJ2-2
clone size: .
D gene: .
V gene: TRBV18

CDR3 DNA: TGCGCCAGCAGCTCGGTAGGGGCGGCGAACACCGGGGAGCTGTTTTTT
CDR3 protein: CASSSVGAANTGELFF
J gene: TRBJ2-2
clone size: .
D gene: .
V gene: TRBV5-1

CDR3 DNA: TGTGCCAGCAGAGGGGGAAACGAGCAGTACTTC
CDR3 protein: CASRGGNEQYF
J gene: TRBJ2-7
clone size: .
D gene: .
V gene: TRBV27

CDR3 DNA: TGTGCCACCAGTGATGCGGACAGGGTCCAAACCCAGTACTTC
CDR3 protein: CATSDADRVQTQYF
J gene: TRBJ2-5
clone size: .
D gene: TRBD1
V gene: TRBV24-1

CDR3 DNA: TGTGCCAGCAGCGTAGCGACGGGGTCGGAAGGCTACACCTTC
CDR3 protein: CASSVATGSEGYTF
J gene: TRBJ1-2
clone size: .
D gene: .
V gene: TRBV9

CDR3 DNA: TGTGCCAGCAGCTTAGCGCGGGGGGGACTAAGAAATTCACCCCTCCACTTT
CDR3 protein: CASSLARGGLRNSPLHF
J gene: TRBJ1-6
clone size: .
D gene: .
V gene: TRBV7-9

CDR3 DNA: TGTGCCAGCAGAATCAGGACAGGGGCCAACTACGAGCAGTACTTC
CDR3 protein: CASRIRTGANYEQYF
J gene: TRBJ2-7
clone size: once
D gene: TRBD1
V gene: TRBV27

CDR3 DNA: TGTGCCAGCAGGTCCACAGGGATCACTGAAGCTTTCTTT
CDR3 protein: CASRSTGITEAFF
J gene: TRBJ1-1
clone size: .
D gene: .
V gene: TRBV12-3/TRBV12-4

CDR3 DNA: TGTGCCAGCAGATCCATACGGGGCAATCAGCCCCAGCATTTT
CDR3 protein: CASRSIRGNQPQHF
J gene: TRBJ1-5
clone size: .
D gene: .
V gene: TRBV2

CDR3 DNA: TGCGCCAGCAGCTTACAGCTAGATACGCAGTATTTT
CDR3 protein: CASSLQLDTQYF
J gene: TRBJ2-3
clone size: .
D gene: .
V gene: TRBV5-1

CDR3 DNA: TGCGCCAGCAGCCAAGGGACTGAGTATAATTCACCCCTCCACTTT
CDR3 protein: CASSQGTEYNSPLHF
J gene: TRBJ1-6
clone size: .
D gene: .
V gene: TRBV4-1

CDR3 DNA: TGTGCCAGCAGTGAATGGAGCGGGGTGGAGACTGAAGCTTTCTTT
CDR3 protein: CASSEWSGVETEAFF
J gene: TRBJ1-1
clone size: .
D gene: .
V gene: TRBV2

CDR3 DNA: TGCGCCAGCAGTGAGGACAGGGCTAACTATGGCTACACCTTC
CDR3 protein: CASSEDRANYGYTF
J gene: TRBJ1-2
clone size: .
D gene: TRBD1
V gene: TRBV10-2

CDR3 DNA: TGTGCCAGCAGTACGGACAGGGGGGGCAATCAGCCCCAGCATTTT
CDR3 protein: CASSTDRGGNQPQHF
J gene: TRBJ1-5
clone size: .
D gene: TRBD1
V gene: TRBV6-5

CDR3 DNA: TGTGCCAGCAGCCCCACCATCGGGGCCAGCGGGGATACGCAGTATTTT
CDR3 protein: CASSPTIGASGDTQYF
J gene: TRBJ2-3
clone size: .
D gene: .
V gene: TRBV9

CDR3 DNA: TGTGCCAGCAGCCAAGACAGGGGGCCCGTAGATACGCAGTATTTT
CDR3 protein: CASSQDRGPVDTQYF
J gene: TRBJ2-3
clone size: .
D gene: TRBD1
V gene: TRBV5-5

CDR3 DNA: TGTGCCAGCAGCTCGCAGGGGAACACTGAAGCTTTCTTT
CDR3 protein: CASSSQGNTEAFF
J gene: TRBJ1-1
clone size: .
D gene: .
V gene: TRBV5-4

CDR3 DNA: TGTGCCAGCAGCGTGACAGAAACGCCGGGAAAACTGTTTTTT
CDR3 protein: CASSVTETPGKLFF
J gene: TRBJ1-4
clone size: .
D gene: .
V gene: TRBV9

CDR3 DNA: TGTGCCAGCAGCTCTAGCGGGGGGGCCTCCGGGGAGCTGTTTTTT
CDR3 protein: CASSSSGGASGELFF
J gene: TRBJ2-2
clone size: .
D gene: TRBD2
V gene: TRBV5-5

CDR3 DNA: TGCAGCGCTAGACAGGGGGTAGCTGAAGCTTTCTTT
CDR3 protein: CSARQGVAEAFF
J gene: TRBJ1-1
clone size: .
D gene: TRBD1
V gene: TRBV29-1

CDR3 DNA: TGTGCCAGCAGCCCCCTCGGGGATACGCAGTATTTT
CDR3 protein: CASSPLGDTQYF
J gene: TRBJ2-3
clone size: .
D gene: .
V gene: TRBV3-1/TRBV3-2

CDR3 DNA: TGTGCCAGCAGTGTTCTACCGATTGACAATGAGCAGTTCTTC
CDR3 protein: CASSVLPIDNEQFF
J gene: TRBJ2-1
clone size: .
D gene: .
V gene: TRBV2

CDR3 DNA: TGTGCCAGTAGTATGTCCGACACCCAGTACTTC
CDR3 protein: CASSMSDTQYF
J gene: TRBJ2-7
clone size: .
D gene: .
V gene: TRBV19

CDR3 DNA: TGTGCCAGCAGCCAAGAGGAAACAGAGAAGACCTACGAGCAGTACTTC
CDR3 protein: CASSQEETEKTYEQYF
J gene: TRBJ2-7
clone size: .
D gene: .
V gene: TRBV14

CDR3 DNA: TGTGCCAGCAGAGACCGGACAGCTAAAGAGACCCAGTACTTC
CDR3 protein: CASRDRTAKETQYF
J gene: TRBJ2-5
clone size: .
D gene: .
V gene: TRBV2

CDR3 DNA: TGTGCCAGCAGCACTGACAGGGGAGGGTATGGCTACACCTTC
CDR3 protein: CASSTDRGGYGYTF
J gene: TRBJ1-2
clone size: .
D gene: TRBD1
V gene: TRBV5-6

CDR3 DNA: TGTGCCAGTAGTCCGGACAGGGCGACTGAAGCTTTCTTT
CDR3 protein: CASSPDRATEAFF
J gene: TRBJ1-1
clone size: .
D gene: TRBD1
V gene: TRBV19

CDR3 DNA: TGTGCCAGCAGTCCGGCGGGGACCCAGTACTTC
CDR3 protein: CASSPAGTQYF
J gene: TRBJ2-5
clone size: .
D gene: .
V gene: TRBV6-5

CDR3 DNA: TGTGCTAGTGGTTTGGGACAGGGGTATCAGCCCCAGCATTTT
CDR3 protein: CASGLGQGYQPQHF
J gene: TRBJ1-5
clone size: .
D gene: TRBD1
V gene: TRBV12-5

CDR3 DNA: TGTGCCAGCAGTTTCTATATGTCCGACAGATCCGGCTACACCTTC
CDR3 protein: CASSFYMSDRSGYTF
J gene: TRBJ1-2
clone size: few
D gene: .
V gene: TRBV27

CDR3 DNA: TGTGCCAGCAGCCAAGCCCGACAGGAAGGCTACACCTTC
CDR3 protein: CASSQARQEGYTF
J gene: TRBJ1-2
clone size: .
D gene: .
V gene: TRBV4-2

CDR3 DNA: TGTGCCAGCAGTTTAGAGGGACACTTCTACGAGCAGTACTTC
CDR3 protein: CASSLEGHFYEQYF
J gene: TRBJ2-7
clone size: .
D gene: .
V gene: TRBV28

CDR3 DNA: TGCGCCAGCAGTCGGGTAGCGGCGGCCAACGAGCAGTACTTC
CDR3 protein: CASSRVAAANEQYF
J gene: TRBJ2-7
clone size: .
D gene: .
V gene: TRBV10-2

CDR3 DNA: TGTGCCAGTAGTACGCTGCGGGGCTCTCCCTCCTACGAGCAGTACTTC
CDR3 protein: CASSTLRGSPSYEQYF
J gene: TRBJ2-7
clone size: once
D gene: .
V gene: TRBV19

CDR3 DNA: TGCAGCGTTGGAGGCCGCGGAGGGATAGAGCCCCAGCATTTT
CDR3 protein: CSVGGRGGIEPQHF
J gene: TRBJ1-5
clone size: few
D gene: .
V gene: TRBV29-1

CDR3 DNA: TGTGCCAGCAGCTTAAGGACAGCACAGAGCTTGGCAGATACGCAGTATTTT
CDR3 protein: CASSLRTAQSLADTQYF
J gene: TRBJ2-3
clone size: .
D gene: .
V gene: TRBV5-4

CDR3 DNA: TGTGCTAGTGGCGTCTCCTACGAGCAGTACTTC
CDR3 protein: CASGVSYEQYF
J gene: TRBJ2-7
clone size: .
D gene: .
V gene: TRBV12-5

CDR3 DNA: TGTGCCAGTAGTATAACCGGGACTAGTGCCTACAATGAGCAGTTCTTC
CDR3 protein: CASSITGTSAYNEQFF
J gene: TRBJ2-1
clone size: .
D gene: TRBD2
V gene: TRBV19

CDR3 DNA: TGCGCCAGCAGCGCAGGATCCTCTTCTGGAAACACCATATATTTT
CDR3 protein: CASSAGSSSGNTIYF
J gene: TRBJ1-3
clone size: .
D gene: .
V gene: TRBV5-1

CDR3 DNA: TGTGCCAGCAGCCAGACTAGCGGGGATTACCAGTACTTC
CDR3 protein: CASSQTSGDYQYF
J gene: TRBJ2-5
clone size: .
D gene: TRBD2
V gene: TRBV3-1/TRBV3-2

CDR3 DNA: TGTGCCTGGCAAACGGGGAGTAGCGCAGATACGCAGTATTTT
CDR3 protein: CAWQTGSSADTQYF
J gene: TRBJ2-3
clone size: .
D gene: .
V gene: TRBV30